This T cell receptor (beta chain) appears in the sequencing data of a study of blood T cell repertoires in COVID-19. Overall study: Researchers got acute and convalescent COVID-19 samples from the United States, Italy and Spain. T cells, B-cell-depleted T cells, or PBMCs supplied cDNA or gDNA.

The CDR3 consists of 15 residues. In the authors' methods: Reference gene primers were amplified, and this amplification served to estimate nucleated cell counts. Sequencing was performed with immunoSEQ multiplex PCR; in TCRdb, only in-frame clones are kept and a portion is missing. For V, J and clone size, that table is used; D and trimming come from the DNA. The sample has some 200,000 clones, about 79% seen once; the top ten hold roughly 8.7%. This sequence joins TRBV21-1 and TRBJ2-4; TRBD1 was called by the table and not checked on the DNA. TRBV21-1 has pseudogene status. Sequencing was done on a sample of peripheral blood. This clonotype was sampled from a man aged 50-60 years with active or convalescent COVID-19. CDR3: CANPPPGMAKNIQYF. The CDR3 DNA reads TGTGCCAACCCCCCCCCAGGCATGGCCAAAAACATTCAGTACTTC.